This TCR beta chain stems from a study of CD8 T cells in ankylosing spondylitis. Overall study findings and caveats: Significant enrichment of disease-linked clones was reported in matched ankylosing spondylitis synovial fluid.

Regarding this clonotype: Its antigen is currently unknown.

Quantitative 5'-RACE with molecular barcodes produced the TCR beta libraries. TCRdb reanalysed the 5' RACE reads using MiXCR and keeps one entry per CDR3 protein. The profile shows about 240,000 distinct CDR3 sequences, roughly 8.6% of them singletons. This CDR3 spans 17 amino acids. V was clipped by 0 bases and J by 5 bases; unmatched bases: 4. Germline V gives CDR1 LGHNA, CDR2 YNFKEQ. The sample taken for sequencing was blood, either unsorted or a sorted T cell fraction (not recorded which). V is TRBV4-2 and J is TRBJ2-2; 12 nucleotides align to TRBD1. This sequence originates from a male donor with ankylosing spondylitis or in good health (not recorded which). The CDR3 sequence: CASSQDGTGGRTGELFF. The CDR3 region has the DNA TGTGCCAGCAGCCAAGATGGGACAGGGGGCCGGACCGGGGAGCTGTTTTTT.